This T cell receptor (beta chain) emerged from a study of response to subunit inactivated influenza vaccine. Study findings and constraints: The authors offered the suggestion that each seasonal influenza vaccination recruits few new T cells.

The germline V gene has CDR1 MNHEY and CDR2 SVGAGI. The CDR3 is made up of 12 amino acids. V shed 10 bases, J shed 5 bases, and the junction held 4 bases outside the gene matches. TCRdb redid the calling of the RT-PCR reads with MiXCR, one entry per CDR3 protein. Counted here are approximately 500,000 distinct CDR3 sequences, approximately 13% occurring once; the ten biggest clones make up approximately 14%. A note on this clonotype: Its antigen remains unidentified.

The clonotype comes from a man aged 50-60 years who received an inactivated influenza vaccine. The sample was PBMCs from blood, taken 35 to 45 days after vaccination. The chain uses TRBV6-5 and TRBJ2-7; 11 nucleotides match TRBD1. The CDR3 bases are TGTGCCACCCGGACAGGGGGCAACGAGCAGTACTTC. Its translation is CATRTGGNEQYF.